The 27 T cell receptor beta chains listed next were all sequenced from one sample in a study of blood T cell repertoires in COVID-19 (dated by TCRdb to 2018 to 2020). Libraries were prepared through the immunoSEQ multiplex PCR assay. Not all clones reach the TCRdb copy of this immuneACCESS table, which keeps in-frame sequences only. Checked studies attribute under half of the gap to unresolved V genes and leave the rest unexplained. The sample contains 80,000 or so clones, roughly 80% of them found a single time. About a sixth of the sample is in the top ten clones. The sequencing sample was made of peripheral blood. These receptors originate from a woman in her sixties or seventies with acute or convalescent COVID-19.

This chain uses TRBV30 with TRBJ1-4, with D maybe TRBD1 (5 bases). The germline V gene encodes CDR1 GTSNPN and CDR2 SVGIG (reference sequence). V was shortened by 2 bases and J by 8 bases, with 15 bases between the two germline ends. The CDR3 contains 14 residues. As DNA, the CDR3 is TGTGCCTGGAGTCTCGGTCAGGGCTTAGAAAAACTGTTTTTT. Translation gives CAWSLGQGLEKLFF.

This chain links TRBV4-1 with TRBJ2-1, with TRBD2 matching over 9 bases. CDR1 and CDR2 (germline): MGHRA, YSYEKL. Trimming at V came to 3 bases and at J to 1 base, leaving 4 bases not matched to a gene. This CDR3 has 16 residues. Here the CDR3 reads CASSQVSGRSYNEQFF. The CDR3 region has the DNA TGCGCCAGCAGCCAGGTTAGCGGGAGATCCTACAATGAGCAGTTCTTC.

This clone has just a few counts. V usage is TRBV13 and J usage is TRBJ2-7, with a tentative D call TRBD2 (5 bases). V lost 6 bases to trimming and J lost 0 bases, with 9 bases between them. Germline CDR1 and CDR2: PRHDT and FYEKMQ (reference sequence). The CDR3 spans 13 residues. The CDR3 nucleotides read TGTGCCAGCAGAAAGACTAACTCCTACGAGCAGTACGTC. Protein product: CASRKTNSYEQYV.

The gene calls are TRBV24-1 and TRBJ1-2; 9 bases fit TRBD1. V was clipped by 4 bases and J by 8 bases; unmatched bases: 10. Per germline, CDR1 KGHDR and CDR2 SFDVKD. This CDR3 has 15 residues. The CDR3 here is CATSDSGQGFNGYTF. The CDR3 nucleotides read TGTGCCACCAGTGACTCGGGACAGGGATTTAACGGCTACACCTTC.

The V call is TRBV19, the J call TRBJ2-3; D gene ambiguous. The CDR3 is made up of 16 amino acids. Trimming cost V 3 bases and J 2 bases, with 15 bases left between them. The germline V gene has CDR1 LNHDA and CDR2 SQIVND (reference sequence). CDR3 DNA: TGTGCCAGTAGTATGGGCCTTCCGGATAACACAGATACGCAGTATTTT. Amino acids: CASSMGLPDNTDTQYF.

This CDR3 is CSVAVGGQPQHF. The CDR3 region has the DNA TGCAGCGTTGCGGTTGGAGGCCAGCCCCAGCATTTT. The genes are TRBV29-1 and TRBJ1-5; the D is unclear. CDR1 and CDR2 from the germline V gene are SQVTM and ANQGSEA. The ends were cut back, 4 bases at V and 7 bases at J, with 11 bases in the middle. The CDR3 covers 12 residues.

This sequence joins TRBV7-2 and TRBJ2-7; possibly TRBD2 for D (6 bases). CDR3 size: 14 residues. The germline V and J ends were trimmed by 4 bases and 5 bases, with 15 bases remaining between them. Germline CDR1 and CDR2: SGHTA and FQGNSA. The CDR3 loop is CASSSSASGHEQYF. The CDR3, as DNA: TGTGCCAGCAGCTCCTCTGCGAGCGGGCACGAGCAGTACTTC.

The chain links TRBV24-1 to TRBJ2-7; 10 bases are shared with TRBD2. The CDR3 has 15 amino acids. Germline values: CDR1 KGHDR, CDR2 SFDVKD. The trim removed 6 bases at V and 7 bases at J, leaving 11 bases unmatched. This chain's CDR3 is CATSFASGGVGEQYF. The CDR3 DNA reads as TGTGCCACCAGTTTCGCTAGCGGGGGTGTCGGGGAGCAGTACTTC.

The V gene is TRBV5-1, the J gene TRBJ1-6, with D possibly matching TRBD1 (5 bases). The CDR3 is 14 amino acids. From germline, CDR1 is SGHRS and CDR2 YFSETQ. V was shortened by 3 bases and J by 8 bases, with 12 bases between the two germline ends. The CDR3 protein is CASSSQGGDSPLHF. The CDR3 nucleotides read TGCGCCAGCAGCTCCCAGGGTGGGGATTCACCCCTCCACTTT.

The gene calls are TRBV25-1 and TRBJ1-5; 10 bases align to TRBD1. The CDR3 loop spans 14 amino acids. Germline-derived CDR1 and CDR2 are MGHDK and SYGVNS. V lost 3 bases, J lost 5 bases, and 1 base stayed unmatched. CDR3 nucleotide sequence: TGTGCCAGCAGTGAGGGGACAGGGGATCAGCCCCAGCATTTT. Amino acids: CASSEGTGDQPQHF. The whole variable domain, filled in from reference TRBV25-1 and TRBJ1-5, reads EADIYQTPRYLVIGTGKKITLECSQTMGHDKMYWYQQDPGMELHLIHYSYGVNSTEKGDLSSESTVSRIRTEHFPLTLESARPSHTSQYLCASSEGTGDQPQHFGDGTRLSIL.

The J gene is TRBJ2-5, the V gene TRBV4-2; TRBD2 matches 12 bases. Germline values: CDR1 LGHNA, CDR2 YNFKEQ. Trimming took 0 bases from V and 7 from J; bases not matched to a gene: 18. CDR3 length: 20 residues. This CDR3 is CASSQEMTPGLAGGPATQYF. The CDR3 coding sequence is TGTGCCAGCAGCCAAGAAATGACCCCCGGGCTAGCGGGGGGGCCAGCGACCCAGTACTTC.

The chain is built from TRBV7-2 and TRBJ1-2; possibly TRBD1 for D (5 bases). The V gene's germline CDR1 is SGHTA and CDR2 FQGNSA. V was shortened by 2 bases and J by 5 bases, with 18 bases between the two germline ends. The CDR3 is 16 residues long. The CDR3 loop is CASSLSPGTSGYGYTF. The CDR3 bases are TGTGCCAGCAGCTTAAGTCCAGGTACCTCAGGGTATGGCTACACCTTC. The whole variable domain, remainder taken from reference TRBV7-2 and TRBJ1-2, is GAGVSQSPSNKVTEKGKDVELRCDPISGHTALYWYRQSLGQGLEFLIYFQGNSAPDKSGLPSDRFSAERTGGSVSTLTIQRTQQEDSAVYLCASSLSPGTSGYGYTFGSGTRLTVV.

This rearrangement joins TRBV19 to TRBJ1-1, with 8 bases aligning to TRBD1. Germline loops: CDR1 LNHDA, CDR2 SQIVND (reference sequence). V lost 4 bases, J lost 4 bases, and 11 bases stayed unmatched. This CDR3 is 16 amino acids long. The CDR3 DNA is TGTGCCAGTAGTACTCGTGCAGGACAGGGATCCACTGAAGCTTTCTTT. Residues: CASSTRAGQGSTEAFF. The full variable domain, rest sourced from reference TRBV19 and TRBJ1-1, is DGGITQSPKYLFRKEGQNVTLSCEQNLNHDAMYWYRQDPGQGLRLIYYSQIVNDFQKGDIAEGYSVSREKKESFPLTVTSAQKNPTAFYLCASSTRAGQGSTEAFFGQGTRLTVV.

This clone was counted only a few times. CDR3 DNA sequence: TGTGCCAGCAGCCCCAGGGGACAGGATACAAACACTGAAGCTTTCTTT. Translating it yields CASSPRGQDTNTEAFF. This chain uses TRBV9 with TRBJ1-1; TRBD1 matches 8 bases. The germline V gene has CDR1 SGDLS and CDR2 YYNGEE. Trimming removed 4 bases from V and 2 bases from J; junction bases left unmatched: 10. This CDR3 spans 16 amino acids.

This clone has a single count. The chain has TRBV7-9 and TRBJ2-7, with D possibly matching TRBD2 (5 bases). Germline V gene lookup returns CDR1 SEHNR and CDR2 FQNEAQ (reference sequence). The germline V and J ends were trimmed by 5 bases and 6 bases, with 14 bases remaining between them. CDR3 length: 13 residues. DNA for the CDR3: TGTGCCAGCAGCCCAGGAGGAAGCCCCGAGCAGTACTTC. Its protein is CASSPGGSPEQYF. Supplemented by reference TRBV7-9 and TRBJ2-7, the full variable domain reads DTGVSQNPRHKITKRGQNVTFRCDPISEHNRLYWYRQTLGQGPEFLTYFQNEAQLEKSRLLSDRFSAERPKGSFSTLEIQRTEQGDSAMYLCASSPGGSPEQYFGPGTRLTVT.

This clone was detected only once. V gene TRBV7-2 combines with J gene TRBJ1-2; 9 bases fit TRBD1. The J segment lost 4 bases and the V segment lost 4 bases, leaving 7 bases of the junction unmatched. Per the germline V gene, CDR1 is SGHTA and CDR2 is FQGNSA. This CDR3 has 15 residues. The CDR3 here is CASSSGQGEVYGYTF. The DNA for the CDR3 is TGTGCCAGCAGCTCGGGACAGGGAGAGGTCTATGGCTACACCTTC.

The rearrangement uses TRBV1 and TRBJ2-6; the table assigns TRBD1, which was not confirmed against the DNA. TRBV1 is a known pseudogene. The CDR3 is 18 residues long. As DNA, the CDR3 is TGCACCAGCAGACGTAGGTGTTTGTACACAAAGTCAGGCAACGTCCTGACTTTC. This codes for CTSRRRCLYTKSGNVLTF.

J is TRBJ2-4 and V is TRBV7-2; TRBD1 aligns across 7 bases. Unmatched junction bases numbered 8, after V lost 1 base and J lost 2 bases. The CDR3 sequence is 17 residues long. Germline loops: CDR1 SGHTA, CDR2 FQGNSA. CDR3 coding DNA: TGTGCCAGCAGCTTAGAGGCTGACAGGGCGACCAAAAACATTCAGTACTTC. Translated: CASSLEADRATKNIQYF.

The chain recombines TRBV28 with TRBJ2-3; TRBD1 matches at 10 bases. V lost 5 bases and J lost 2; bases outside the gene matches: 7. CDR1 and CDR2 (germline): MDHEN, SYDVKM. The CDR3 consists of 16 residues. In DNA form, the CDR3 reads TGTGCCAGCAGTGGGGACAGGGGAGCCCTCACAGATACGCAGTATTTT. Its protein product is CASSGDRGALTDTQYF.

The chain employs TRBV10-3 and TRBJ1-4; D not certain. Germline lookup yields CDR1 ENHRY and CDR2 SYGVKD. V was cut by 5 bases and J by 3 bases, with 7 bases left in between. CDR3 length equals 13 residues. CDR3 nucleotide sequence: TGTGCCATCAGTCGGGGTGCTAATGAAAAACTGTTTTTT. It yields the protein CAISRGANEKLFF.

The chain joins TRBV5-6 to TRBJ1-2; unclear D gene. The V end lost 4 bases, the J end lost 1 base, and 8 bases lay between the germline ends. Germline V gene sequence: CDR1 SGHDT, CDR2 YYEEEE. The CDR3 covers 13 residues. CDR3 region: CASSLGNNYGYTF. CDR3 nucleotides: TGTGCCAGCAGCCTCGGGAATAACTATGGCTACACCTTC. Full variable domain (outside the CDR3, taken from reference TRBV5-6 and TRBJ1-2): DAGVTQSPTHLIKTRGQQVTLRCSPKSGHDTVSWYQQALGQGPQFIFQYYEEEERQRGNFPDRFSGHQFPNYSSELNVNALLLGDSALYLCASSLGNNYGYTFGSGTRLTVV.

This clone was picked up a small number of times. The gene calls are TRBV7-2 and TRBJ2-7; no clear D gene. The V gene lost 6 bases and the J gene lost 6 bases, with 12 bases spanning the gap. Germline values: CDR1 SGHTA, CDR2 FQGNSA. The CDR3 loop spans 12 amino acids. This CDR3 reads CASSVQVSEQYF. CDR3 coding DNA: TGTGCCAGCAGTGTCCAGGTTTCCGAGCAGTACTTC.

The V and J genes are TRBV7-6 and TRBJ2-3; 8 bases map to TRBD1. The trim removed 5 bases at V and 1 base at J, leaving 8 bases unmatched. The CDR3 sequence is 16 residues long. Germline CDR1 SGHVS, CDR2 FNYEAQ. CDR3 region: CASSTSGGRGTDTQYF. CDR3 bases: TGTGCCAGCAGCACCTCAGGGGGCAGGGGCACAGATACGCAGTATTTT.

Only one count was recorded for this clone. V gene TRBV10-2 combines with J gene TRBJ1-2; D might be TRBD1 (6 bases). Trimming removed 0 bases from V and 5 bases from J, with 19 bases in between. The CDR3 is 17 residues long. Looked up from germline, CDR1 is WSHSY and CDR2 is SAAADI. This CDR3 is CASSESLGASWGYGYTF. CDR3 nucleotides: TGCGCCAGCAGTGAGTCGTTGGGGGCAAGCTGGGGATATGGCTACACCTTC.

The chain carries TRBV5-1 and TRBJ1-1; 9 bases agree with TRBD1. V gave up 3 bases and J gave up 6 bases; unmatched junction bases: 9. The length of the CDR3 is 15 residues. Looked up from germline, CDR1 is SGHRS and CDR2 is YFSETQ. CDR3 sequence reads: CASSWFRDRASEAFF. CDR3 DNA sequence: TGCGCCAGCAGCTGGTTCCGGGACAGGGCCTCTGAAGCTTTCTTT. The whole variable domain, remainder taken from reference TRBV5-1 and TRBJ1-1, is KAGVTQTPRYLIKTRGQQVTLSCSPISGHRSVSWYQQTPGQGLQFLFEYFSETQRNKGNFPGRFSGRQFSNSRSEMNVSTLELGDSALYLCASSWFRDRASEAFFGQGTRLTVV.

This chain joins TRBV29-1 and TRBJ1-5; unclear D gene. Germline-derived CDR1 and CDR2 are SQVTM and ANQGSEA. The V gene lost 4 bases and the J gene lost 8 bases, with 12 bases spanning the gap. The CDR3 loop spans 12 amino acids. The CDR3 loop reads CSVATGGEPQHF. The CDR3 DNA sequence: TGCAGCGTTGCGACGGGCGGGGAGCCCCAGCATTTT.

Many counts were recorded for this clone. The chain employs TRBV2 and TRBJ2-5; a possible D gene is TRBD1 (5 bases). Germline CDR1 and CDR2: SNHLY and FYNNEI. With 6 bases removed from V and 2 bases from J, the gap between germline ends came to 16 bases. The CDR3 extends over 15 amino acids. The chain's CDR3 is CASSQGPGSQETQYF. CDR3 coding DNA: TGTGCCAGCAGCCAAGGGCCAGGGTCACAAGAGACCCAGTACTTC.